This is a list of T cell receptor beta chains from one sample in a study of CD8 T cells in Susac syndrome. MiXCR, applied by TCRdb to the immunoSEQ multiplex PCR reads, yields one record per CDR3 protein. The repertoire has about 200,000 distinct CDR3 sequences, almost 96% of them found once; the top ten carry 0.093%. The sequenced sample was CD4+ T cells from PBMCs. Receptor source: a human donor with multiple sclerosis. The conserved cysteine and the conserved F or W are not part of the CDR3 here.

J gene: TRBJ2-7; V gene: TRBV14; CDR3 protein: ASSQDWTGASYEQY
J gene: TRBJ1-2; V gene: TRBV12-3/TRBV12-4; CDR3 protein: ASSTDWGSGYT
J gene: TRBJ2-4; V gene: TRBV20-1; CDR3 protein: SATLDRVIYGDIQY
J gene: TRBJ1-2; V gene: TRBV30; CDR3 protein: AWSVRGGSYGYT
J gene: TRBJ2-3; V gene: TRBV11-2; CDR3 protein: ASSSLAGGITDTQY
J gene: TRBJ2-1; V gene: TRBV7-9; CDR3 protein: ATKDRANNEQF
J gene: TRBJ1-1; V gene: TRBV30; CDR3 protein: AWATMANTEAF
J gene: TRBJ1-5; V gene: TRBV20-1; CDR3 protein: SATSGTGPNQPQH
J gene: TRBJ2-7; V gene: TRBV20-1; CDR3 protein: SATGTAELYEQY
J gene: TRBJ2-1; V gene: TRBV24-1; CDR3 protein: ATSDAPGGGFYNEQF
J gene: TRBJ2-5; V gene: TRBV2; CDR3 protein: ASSPGSRETQY
J gene: TRBJ2-2; V gene: TRBV19; CDR3 protein: ASRPSGNTGELF
J gene: TRBJ1-1; V gene: TRBV7-2; CDR3 protein: ASSSVVANTEAF
J gene: TRBJ2-7; V gene: TRBV28; CDR3 protein: ASRVDSVTHEQY
J gene: TRBJ1-5; V gene: TRBV7-7; CDR3 protein: ASRAGSHGNQPQH
J gene: TRBJ2-3; V gene: TRBV5-1; CDR3 protein: ASSLSRTDTQY
J gene: TRBJ2-7; V gene: TRBV7-3; CDR3 protein: ASSLAAGSEQY
J gene: TRBJ2-5; V gene: TRBV5-1; CDR3 protein: ASSFNGIGAETQY
J gene: TRBJ2-4; V gene: TRBV20-1; CDR3 protein: SASGTSGFRLDKNIQY
J gene: TRBJ2-1; V gene: TRBV7-3; CDR3 protein: ASSLAGDNYNEQF
J gene: TRBJ2-1; V gene: TRBV30; CDR3 protein: AWSAGRGGGDSYNEQF
J gene: TRBJ1-2; V gene: TRBV13; CDR3 protein: ASSPRDRGNYGYT
J gene: TRBJ2-5; V gene: TRBV2; CDR3 protein: ASSDRLSSETQY
J gene: TRBJ2-3; V gene: TRBV12-3/TRBV12-4; CDR3 protein: ASSSGGQGYTDTQY
J gene: TRBJ1-5; V gene: TRBV2; CDR3 protein: ASSETGGGNQPQH
J gene: TRBJ2-7; V gene: TRBV6-5; CDR3 protein: ASSRTSGQNQY
J gene: TRBJ2-2; V gene: TRBV24-1; CDR3 protein: ATSDTGQVNTGELF
J gene: TRBJ2-5; V gene: TRBV30; CDR3 protein: AWSVLAGGKETQY
J gene: TRBJ1-2; V gene: TRBV2; CDR3 protein: ASSLTTNYGYT
J gene: TRBJ2-5; V gene: TRBV20-1; CDR3 protein: SAREATSLSGAQY
J gene: TRBJ2-7; V gene: TRBV29-1; CDR3 protein: SVTGGHEQY
J gene: TRBJ1-2; V gene: TRBV15; CDR3 protein: ATSRARGAGGYT
J gene: TRBJ1-6; V gene: TRBV7-8; CDR3 protein: ASSLAPGHSSSPLH
J gene: TRBJ1-2; V gene: TRBV7-9; CDR3 protein: ASSTYPRTTYGYT
J gene: TRBJ2-7; V gene: TRBV12-3/TRBV12-4; CDR3 protein: ASSFGTANYEQY
J gene: TRBJ1-2; V gene: TRBV12-5; CDR3 protein: ASGPGQLYGYT
J gene: TRBJ1-2; V gene: TRBV15; CDR3 protein: ATSRGQGANYGYT
J gene: TRBJ1-2; V gene: TRBV29-1; CDR3 protein: SVDAGNYGYT
J gene: TRBJ2-7; V gene: TRBV18; CDR3 protein: ASSPGATYEQY
J gene: TRBJ1-2; V gene: TRBV29-1; CDR3 protein: SVSGTGNYGYT
J gene: TRBJ2-7; V gene: TRBV5-1; CDR3 protein: ASRTGGPENYEQY
J gene: TRBJ1-1; V gene: TRBV3-1; CDR3 protein: ASRDGYTEAF
J gene: TRBJ1-2; V gene: TRBV29-1; CDR3 protein: SLGGNYGYT
J gene: TRBJ2-5; V gene: TRBV2; CDR3 protein: ASRALAEETQY
J gene: TRBJ2-1; V gene: TRBV7-9; CDR3 protein: ASSFLNEQF
J gene: TRBJ1-6; V gene: TRBV19; CDR3 protein: ASGTGRDNSPLH
J gene: TRBJ2-5; V gene: TRBV3-1; CDR3 protein: ASSQWQETQY
J gene: TRBJ1-3; V gene: TRBV5-4; CDR3 protein: ASSLPTGDSGNTIY
J gene: TRBJ2-3; V gene: TRBV29-1; CDR3 protein: SVEGRTSTDTQY
J gene: TRBJ1-5; V gene: TRBV19; CDR3 protein: ASRLRGANQPQH
J gene: TRBJ2-5; V gene: TRBV13; CDR3 protein: ASSLRGMFVTQY
J gene: TRBJ2-7; V gene: TRBV7-9; CDR3 protein: ASSFRTGGDEQY
J gene: TRBJ2-3; V gene: TRBV5-4; CDR3 protein: ASSSGLYTDTQY
J gene: TRBJ2-3; V gene: TRBV12-3/TRBV12-4; CDR3 protein: ASSLYPDTQY
J gene: TRBJ2-5; V gene: TRBV7-9; CDR3 protein: ASSLTGAQGTQY
J gene: TRBJ1-1; V gene: TRBV12-3/TRBV12-4; CDR3 protein: ASRPGTANTEAF
J gene: TRBJ1-2; V gene: TRBV11-3; CDR3 protein: ASSLDGSYGYT
J gene: TRBJ2-7; V gene: TRBV6-5; CDR3 protein: ASRYNRGLGEQY
J gene: TRBJ2-1; V gene: TRBV6-6; CDR3 protein: ASAQGGANNEQF
J gene: TRBJ1-1; V gene: TRBV30; CDR3 protein: AWRGQNTEAF